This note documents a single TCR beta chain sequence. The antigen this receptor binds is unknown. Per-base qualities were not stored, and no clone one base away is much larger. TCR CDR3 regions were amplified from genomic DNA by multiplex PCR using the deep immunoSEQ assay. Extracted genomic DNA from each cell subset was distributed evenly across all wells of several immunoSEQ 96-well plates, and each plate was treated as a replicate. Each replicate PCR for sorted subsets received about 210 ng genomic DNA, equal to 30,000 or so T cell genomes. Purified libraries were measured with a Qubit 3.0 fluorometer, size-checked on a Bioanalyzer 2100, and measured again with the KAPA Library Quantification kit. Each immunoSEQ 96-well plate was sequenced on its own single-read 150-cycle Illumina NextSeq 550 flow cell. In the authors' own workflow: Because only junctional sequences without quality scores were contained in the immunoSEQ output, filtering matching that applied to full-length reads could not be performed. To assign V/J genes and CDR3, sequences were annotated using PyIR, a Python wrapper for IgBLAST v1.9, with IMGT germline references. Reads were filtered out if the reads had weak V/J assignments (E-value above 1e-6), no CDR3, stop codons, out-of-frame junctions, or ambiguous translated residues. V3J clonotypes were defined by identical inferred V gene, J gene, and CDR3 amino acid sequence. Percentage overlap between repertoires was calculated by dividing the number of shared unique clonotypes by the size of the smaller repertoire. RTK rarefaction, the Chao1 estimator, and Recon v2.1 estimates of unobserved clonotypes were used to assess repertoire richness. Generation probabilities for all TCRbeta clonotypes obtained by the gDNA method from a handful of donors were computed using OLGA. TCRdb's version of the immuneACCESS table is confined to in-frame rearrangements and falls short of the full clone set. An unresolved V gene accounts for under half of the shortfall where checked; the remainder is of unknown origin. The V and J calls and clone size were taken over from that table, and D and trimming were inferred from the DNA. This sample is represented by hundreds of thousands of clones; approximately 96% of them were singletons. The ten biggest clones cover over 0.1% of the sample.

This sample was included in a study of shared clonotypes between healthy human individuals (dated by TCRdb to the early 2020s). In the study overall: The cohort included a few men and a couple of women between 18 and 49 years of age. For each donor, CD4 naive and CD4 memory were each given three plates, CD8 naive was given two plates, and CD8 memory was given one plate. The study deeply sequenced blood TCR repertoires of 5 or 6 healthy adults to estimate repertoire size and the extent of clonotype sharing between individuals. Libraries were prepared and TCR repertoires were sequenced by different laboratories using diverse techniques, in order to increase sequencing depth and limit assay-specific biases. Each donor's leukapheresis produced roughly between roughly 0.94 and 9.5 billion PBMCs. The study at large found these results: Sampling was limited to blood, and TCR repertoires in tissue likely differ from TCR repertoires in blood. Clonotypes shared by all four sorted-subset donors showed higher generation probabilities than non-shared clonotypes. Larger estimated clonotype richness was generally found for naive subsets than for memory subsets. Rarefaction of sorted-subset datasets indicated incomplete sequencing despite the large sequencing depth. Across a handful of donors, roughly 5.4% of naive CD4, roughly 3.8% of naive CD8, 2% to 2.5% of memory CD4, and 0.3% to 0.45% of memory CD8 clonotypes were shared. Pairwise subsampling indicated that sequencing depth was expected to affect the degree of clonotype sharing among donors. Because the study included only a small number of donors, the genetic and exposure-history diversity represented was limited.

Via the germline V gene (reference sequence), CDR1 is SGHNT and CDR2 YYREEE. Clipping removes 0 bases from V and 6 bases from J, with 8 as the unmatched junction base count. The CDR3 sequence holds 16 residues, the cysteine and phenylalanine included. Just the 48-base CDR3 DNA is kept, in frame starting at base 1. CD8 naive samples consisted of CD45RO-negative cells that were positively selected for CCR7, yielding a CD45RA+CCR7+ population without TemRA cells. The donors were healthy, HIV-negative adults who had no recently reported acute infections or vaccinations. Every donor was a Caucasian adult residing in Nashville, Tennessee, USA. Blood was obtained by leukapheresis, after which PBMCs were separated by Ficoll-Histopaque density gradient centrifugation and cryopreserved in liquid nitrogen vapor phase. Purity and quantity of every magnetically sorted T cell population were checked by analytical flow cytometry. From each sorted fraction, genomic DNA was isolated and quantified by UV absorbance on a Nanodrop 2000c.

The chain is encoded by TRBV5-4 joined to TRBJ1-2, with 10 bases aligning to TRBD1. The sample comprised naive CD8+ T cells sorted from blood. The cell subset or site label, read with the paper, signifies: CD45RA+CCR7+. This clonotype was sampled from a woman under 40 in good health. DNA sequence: TGTGCCAGCAGCTTGGCTCCGGGACAGGGGATCAATGGCTACACCTTC. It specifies CASSLAPGQGINGYTF. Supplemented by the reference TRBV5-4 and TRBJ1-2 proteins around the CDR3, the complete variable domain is ETGVTQSPTHLIKTRGQQVTLRCSSQSGHNTVSWYQQALGQGPQFIFQYYREEENGRGNFPPRFSGLQFPNYSSELNVNALELDDSALYLCASSLAPGQGINGYTFGSGTRLTVV.